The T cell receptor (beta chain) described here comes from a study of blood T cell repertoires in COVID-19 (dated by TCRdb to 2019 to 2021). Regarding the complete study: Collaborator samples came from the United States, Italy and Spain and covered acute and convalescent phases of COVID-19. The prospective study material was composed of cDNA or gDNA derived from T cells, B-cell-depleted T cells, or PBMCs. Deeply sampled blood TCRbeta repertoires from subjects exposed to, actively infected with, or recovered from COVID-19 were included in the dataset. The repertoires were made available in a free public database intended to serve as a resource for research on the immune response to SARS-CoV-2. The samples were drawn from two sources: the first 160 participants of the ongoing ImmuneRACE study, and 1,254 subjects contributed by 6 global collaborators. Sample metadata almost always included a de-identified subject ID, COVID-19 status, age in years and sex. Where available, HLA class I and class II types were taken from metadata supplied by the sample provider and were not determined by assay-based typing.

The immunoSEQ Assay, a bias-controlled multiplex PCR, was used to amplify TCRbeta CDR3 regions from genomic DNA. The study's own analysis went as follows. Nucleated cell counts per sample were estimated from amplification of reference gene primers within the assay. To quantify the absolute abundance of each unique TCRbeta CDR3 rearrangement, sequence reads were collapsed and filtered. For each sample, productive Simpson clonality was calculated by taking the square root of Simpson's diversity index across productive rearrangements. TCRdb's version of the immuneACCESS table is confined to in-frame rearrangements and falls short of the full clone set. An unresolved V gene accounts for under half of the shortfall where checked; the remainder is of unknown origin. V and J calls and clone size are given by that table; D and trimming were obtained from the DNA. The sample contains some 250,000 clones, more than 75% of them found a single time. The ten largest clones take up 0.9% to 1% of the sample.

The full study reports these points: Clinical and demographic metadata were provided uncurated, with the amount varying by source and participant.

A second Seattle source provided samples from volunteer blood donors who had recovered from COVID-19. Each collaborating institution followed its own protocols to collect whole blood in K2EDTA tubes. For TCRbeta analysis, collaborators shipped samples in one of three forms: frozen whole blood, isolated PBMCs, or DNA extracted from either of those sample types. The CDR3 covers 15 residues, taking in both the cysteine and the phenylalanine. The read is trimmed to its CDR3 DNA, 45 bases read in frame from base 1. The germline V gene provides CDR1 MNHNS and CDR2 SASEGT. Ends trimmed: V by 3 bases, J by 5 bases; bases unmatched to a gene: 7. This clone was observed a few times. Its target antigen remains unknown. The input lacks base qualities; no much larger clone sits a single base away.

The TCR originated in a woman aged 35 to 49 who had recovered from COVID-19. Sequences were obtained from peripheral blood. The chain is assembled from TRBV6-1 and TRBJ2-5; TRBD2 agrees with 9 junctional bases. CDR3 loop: CASSEGVAGAETQYF. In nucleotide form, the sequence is TGTGCCAGCAGTGAGGGGGTAGCGGGAGCGGAGACCCAGTACTTC.